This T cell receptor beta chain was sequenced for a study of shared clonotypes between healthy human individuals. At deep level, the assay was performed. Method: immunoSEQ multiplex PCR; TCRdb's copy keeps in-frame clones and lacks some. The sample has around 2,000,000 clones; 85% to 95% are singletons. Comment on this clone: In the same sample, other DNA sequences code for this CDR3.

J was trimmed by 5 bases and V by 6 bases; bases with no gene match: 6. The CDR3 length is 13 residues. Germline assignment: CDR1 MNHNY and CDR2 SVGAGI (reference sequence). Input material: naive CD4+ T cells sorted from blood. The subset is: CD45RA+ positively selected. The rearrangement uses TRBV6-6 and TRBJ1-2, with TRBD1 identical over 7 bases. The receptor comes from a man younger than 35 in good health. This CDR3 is CASSPGTEYGYTF. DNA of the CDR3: TGTGCCAGCAGCCCCGGGACAGAGTATGGCTACACCTTC.